This T cell receptor (beta chain) was recorded in a study of immune evolution from preneoplasia to lung adenocarcinoma. Only in-frame clones appear in the TCRdb table, and some are missing; sequencing was by immunoSEQ multiplex PCR. The sample lists some 5,000 clones; 88% were seen once. Patient tissue came from resections in Japan or China, 2014–2017. The receptor comes from a person between 50 and 60 years old with lung adenocarcinoma. The sample taken for sequencing was FFPE invasive lung adenocarcinoma tissue.

The CDR3 sequence is CAWSTAEKLFF. For the CDR3, the DNA is TGTGCCTGGAGTACCGCGGAAAAACTGTTTTTT. The chain carries TRBV30 and TRBJ1-4; D is uncertain. CDR1 is GTSNPN and CDR2 is SVGIG in the germline V gene (reference sequence). The V gene lost 2 bases and the J gene lost 8 bases, with 6 bases spanning the gap. The CDR3 consists of 11 residues.